This T cell receptor (beta chain) was sequenced during a study of T cell responses to AZD1222 COVID-19 vaccine. Findings and limits, study-wide: Donors were mostly white British, more females; clonal diversity possibly underestimated. Researchers took repertoire samples only after the peak T cell response had come. Only six individuals given AZD1222 were seropositive at baseline. Reportedly, close to half of spike-specific TCRs are directed against unmutated variant regions.

A remark on this clone: Its target is not known.

Here immunoSEQ multiplex PCR was the method, and the copy in TCRdb shows in-frame clones only, minus some. The repertoire consists of approximately 150,000 clones, with about 91% occurring once and the leading ten covering about 3.3%. In germline, CDR1 is LGHNA, CDR2 YSLEER. V was trimmed by 0 bases and J by 3 bases, leaving 9 bases between them. The CDR3 is 14 amino acids. The chain joins TRBV4-3 to TRBJ2-7; tentatively, D is TRBD2 (6 bases). Sequencing was performed on peripheral blood, taken on day 0 of MenACWY control vaccination. The origin of this receptor is an adult in good health. The DNA of the CDR3 is TGCGCCAGCAGCCAAGAGGTGGGGGGCTACGAGCAGTACTTC. Its translation is CASSQEVGGYEQYF.